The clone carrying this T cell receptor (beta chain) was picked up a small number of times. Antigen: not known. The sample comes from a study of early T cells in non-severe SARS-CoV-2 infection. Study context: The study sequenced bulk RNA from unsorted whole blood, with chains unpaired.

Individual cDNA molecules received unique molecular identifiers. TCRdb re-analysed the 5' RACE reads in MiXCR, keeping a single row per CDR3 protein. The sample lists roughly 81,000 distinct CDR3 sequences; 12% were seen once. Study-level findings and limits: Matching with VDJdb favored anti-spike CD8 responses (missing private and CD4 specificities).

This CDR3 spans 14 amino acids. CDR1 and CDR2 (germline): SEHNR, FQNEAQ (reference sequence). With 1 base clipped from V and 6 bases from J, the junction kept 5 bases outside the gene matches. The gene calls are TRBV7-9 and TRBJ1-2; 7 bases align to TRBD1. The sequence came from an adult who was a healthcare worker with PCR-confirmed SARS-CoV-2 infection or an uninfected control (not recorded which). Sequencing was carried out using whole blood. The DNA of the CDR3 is TGTGCCAGCAGCTTAGGAGACAGGGCTCATGGCTACACCTTC. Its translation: CASSLGDRAHGYTF.